The entry that follows covers one T cell receptor beta chain sequence. Its antigen remains unidentified. It was with 60 Vbeta and 13 Jbeta primers that the PCR ran. The data were produced by immunoSEQ multiplex PCR, yet TCRdb's version contains in-frame clones alone and is incomplete. The sample includes about 210,000 clones, over 80% seen only once; the top ten take about 6.1%. This sample was included in a study of cytomegalovirus exposure and HLA in healthy donors. Overall study findings and caveats: No immune exposure information besides CMV serostatus was available. The study designated about 160 TCR beta chains cytomegalovirus-associated. The study reported that TCR beta sequences accurately predicted HLA-A and HLA-B alleles in most subjects. An analysis done earlier found most TCR beta V segments productive about 87% or about 30% of the time.

CDR1 is MNHEY, CDR2 SMNVEV, per germline (reference sequence). The J segment lost 7 bases and the V segment lost 5 bases, leaving 10 bases of the junction unmatched. The CDR3 contains 14 residues. This chain links TRBV27 with TRBJ1-2; 7 nucleotides match TRBD1. The TCR sequence derives from a man aged 35-49 years in good health and CMV-seropositive. The sequencing input was PBMCs. The CDR3 region is CASSARDSVGGYTF. As DNA, the CDR3 is TGTGCCAGCAGTGCCCGGGACAGTGTTGGTGGCTACACCTTC.